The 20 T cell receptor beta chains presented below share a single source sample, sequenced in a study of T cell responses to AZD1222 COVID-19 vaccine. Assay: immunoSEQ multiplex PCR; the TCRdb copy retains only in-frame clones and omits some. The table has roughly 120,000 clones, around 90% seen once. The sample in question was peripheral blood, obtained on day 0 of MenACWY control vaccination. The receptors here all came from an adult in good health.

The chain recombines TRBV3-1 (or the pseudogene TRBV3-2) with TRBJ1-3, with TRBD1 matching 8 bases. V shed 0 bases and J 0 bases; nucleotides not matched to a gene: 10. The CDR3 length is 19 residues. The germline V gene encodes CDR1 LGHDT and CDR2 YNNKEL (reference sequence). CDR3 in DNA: TGTGCCAGCAGCCAAGATCCCCGGACAGGGAGGTTCTCTGGAAACACCATATATTTT. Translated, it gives CASSQDPRTGRFSGNTIYF.

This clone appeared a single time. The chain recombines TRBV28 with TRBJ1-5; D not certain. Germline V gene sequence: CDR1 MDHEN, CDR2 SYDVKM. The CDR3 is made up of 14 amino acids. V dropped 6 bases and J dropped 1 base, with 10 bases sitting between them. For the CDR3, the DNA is TGTGCCAGCAGAACGGTACAGAGCAATCAGCCCCAGCATTTT. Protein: CASRTVQSNQPQHF. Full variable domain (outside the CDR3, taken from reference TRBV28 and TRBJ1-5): DVKVTQSSRYLVKRTGEKVFLECVQDMDHENMFWYRQDPGLGLRLIYFSYDVKMKEKGDIPEGYSVSREKKERFSLILESASTNQTSMYLCASRTVQSNQPQHFGDGTRLSIL.

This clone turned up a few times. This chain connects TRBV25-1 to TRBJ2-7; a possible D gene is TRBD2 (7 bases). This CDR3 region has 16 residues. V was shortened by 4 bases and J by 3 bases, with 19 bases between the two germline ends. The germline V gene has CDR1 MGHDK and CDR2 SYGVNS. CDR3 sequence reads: CASSGEGHRGNYEQYF. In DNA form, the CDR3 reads TGTGCCAGCAGTGGGGAGGGACACCGGGGGAACTACGAGCAGTACTTC.

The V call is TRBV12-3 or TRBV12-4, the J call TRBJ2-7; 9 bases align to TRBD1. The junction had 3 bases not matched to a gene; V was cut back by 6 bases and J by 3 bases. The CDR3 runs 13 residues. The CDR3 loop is CASSWGQGYEQYF. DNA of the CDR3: TGTGCCAGCAGCTGGGGACAGGGCTACGAGCAGTACTTC.

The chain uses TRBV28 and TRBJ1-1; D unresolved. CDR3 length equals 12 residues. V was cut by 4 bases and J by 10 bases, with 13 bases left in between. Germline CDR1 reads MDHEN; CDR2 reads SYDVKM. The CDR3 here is CASSSRPLGAFF. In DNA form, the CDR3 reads TGTGCCAGCAGTTCGAGGCCGTTGGGAGCTTTCTTT.

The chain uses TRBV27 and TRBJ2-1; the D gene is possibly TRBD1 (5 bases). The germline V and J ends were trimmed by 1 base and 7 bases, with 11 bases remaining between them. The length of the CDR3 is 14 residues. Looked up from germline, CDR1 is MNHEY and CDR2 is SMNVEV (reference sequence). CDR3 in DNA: TGTGCCAGCAGTTTATATCAGGGTAGGAATGAGCAGTTCTTC. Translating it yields CASSLYQGRNEQFF.

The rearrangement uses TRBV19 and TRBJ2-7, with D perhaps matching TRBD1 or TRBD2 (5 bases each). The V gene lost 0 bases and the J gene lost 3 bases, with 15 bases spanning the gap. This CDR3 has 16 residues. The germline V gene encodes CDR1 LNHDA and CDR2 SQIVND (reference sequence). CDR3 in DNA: TGTGCCAGTAGTATAGATCGGGACCGGACGAGCTACGAGCAGTACTTC. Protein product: CASSIDRDRTSYEQYF.

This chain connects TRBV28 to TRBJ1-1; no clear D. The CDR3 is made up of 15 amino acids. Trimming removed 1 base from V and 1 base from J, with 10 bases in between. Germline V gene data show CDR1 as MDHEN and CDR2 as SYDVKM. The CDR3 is CASSLYGEKNTEAFF. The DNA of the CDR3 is TGTGCCAGCAGTTTATACGGGGAGAAGAACACTGAAGCTTTCTTT.

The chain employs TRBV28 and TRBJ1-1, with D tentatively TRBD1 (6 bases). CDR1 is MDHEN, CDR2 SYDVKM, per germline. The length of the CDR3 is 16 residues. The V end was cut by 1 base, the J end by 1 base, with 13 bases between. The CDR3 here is CASSLLVGQPNTEAFF. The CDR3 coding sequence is TGTGCCAGCAGTTTATTAGTCGGACAGCCGAACACTGAAGCTTTCTTT.

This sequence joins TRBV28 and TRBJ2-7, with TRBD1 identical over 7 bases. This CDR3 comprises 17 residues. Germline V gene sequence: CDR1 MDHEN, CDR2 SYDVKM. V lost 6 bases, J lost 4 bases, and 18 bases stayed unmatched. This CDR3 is CASSLSLTGPEDYEQYF. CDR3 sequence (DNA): TGTGCCAGCAGCCTATCCTTGACAGGGCCGGAAGATTACGAGCAGTACTTC.

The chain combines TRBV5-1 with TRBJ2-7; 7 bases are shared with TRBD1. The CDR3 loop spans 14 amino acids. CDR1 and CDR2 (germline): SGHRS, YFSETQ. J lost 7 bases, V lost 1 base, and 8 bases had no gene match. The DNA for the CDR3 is TGCGCCAGCAGCTTGAGACAGGGATCAGAGGAGCAGTACTTC. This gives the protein CASSLRQGSEEQYF.

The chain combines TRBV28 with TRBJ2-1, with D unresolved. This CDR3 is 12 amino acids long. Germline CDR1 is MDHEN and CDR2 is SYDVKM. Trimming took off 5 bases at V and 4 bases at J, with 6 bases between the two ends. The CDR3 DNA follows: TGTGCCAGCAGTACATGGTACAATGAGCAGTTCTTC. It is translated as CASSTWYNEQFF.

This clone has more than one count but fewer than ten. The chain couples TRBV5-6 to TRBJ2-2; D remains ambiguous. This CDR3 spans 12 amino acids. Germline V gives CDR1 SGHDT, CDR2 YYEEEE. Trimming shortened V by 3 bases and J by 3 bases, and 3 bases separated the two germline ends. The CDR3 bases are TGTGCCAGCAGCTCCTACACCGGGGAGCTGTTTTTT. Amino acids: CASSSYTGELFF.

CDR3 nucleotide sequence: TGTGCCAGGCCCCAGGGAGATACGCAGTATTTT. Protein: CARPQGDTQYF. The chain employs TRBV2 and TRBJ2-3; D is perhaps TRBD1 (5 bases). This CDR3 region has 11 residues. The germline gives CDR1 SNHLY, CDR2 FYNNEI. Trimming shortened V by 9 bases and J by 5 bases, and 9 bases separated the two germline ends.

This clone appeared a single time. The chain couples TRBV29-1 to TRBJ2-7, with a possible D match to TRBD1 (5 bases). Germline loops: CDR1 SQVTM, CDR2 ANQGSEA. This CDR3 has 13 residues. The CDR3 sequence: CSITGASPYEQYF. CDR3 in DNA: TGCAGTATCACAGGCGCGAGCCCCTACGAGCAGTACTTC.

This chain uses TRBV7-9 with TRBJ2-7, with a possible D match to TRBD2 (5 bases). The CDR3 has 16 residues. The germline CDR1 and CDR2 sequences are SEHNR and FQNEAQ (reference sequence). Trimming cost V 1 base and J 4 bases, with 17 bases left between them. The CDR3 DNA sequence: TGTGCCAGCAGCTTAGGGACTCGCGGAACCGGGTACGAGCAGTACTTC. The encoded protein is CASSLGTRGTGYEQYF.

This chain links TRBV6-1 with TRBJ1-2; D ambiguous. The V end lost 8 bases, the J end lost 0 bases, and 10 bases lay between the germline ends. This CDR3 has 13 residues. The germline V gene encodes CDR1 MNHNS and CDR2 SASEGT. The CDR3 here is CASHGAANYGYTF. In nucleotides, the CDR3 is TGTGCCAGCCACGGTGCAGCTAACTATGGCTACACCTTC.

CDR3 bases: TGTGCCAGTAGTATTAATCTCAATCAGCCCCAGCATTTT. Translated, it gives CASSINLNQPQHF. The chain couples TRBV19 to TRBJ1-5; D is uncertain. V gave up 3 bases and J gave up 3 bases, with 6 bases separating them. CDR3 size: 13 residues. Per germline, CDR1 LNHDA and CDR2 SQIVND (reference sequence).

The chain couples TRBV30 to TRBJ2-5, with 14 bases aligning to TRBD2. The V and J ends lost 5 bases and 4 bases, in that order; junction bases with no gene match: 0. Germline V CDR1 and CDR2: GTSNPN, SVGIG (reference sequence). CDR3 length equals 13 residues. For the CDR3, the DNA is TGTGCCTGGGGACTAGCGGGAGGAGAGACCCAGTACTTC. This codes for CAWGLAGGETQYF.

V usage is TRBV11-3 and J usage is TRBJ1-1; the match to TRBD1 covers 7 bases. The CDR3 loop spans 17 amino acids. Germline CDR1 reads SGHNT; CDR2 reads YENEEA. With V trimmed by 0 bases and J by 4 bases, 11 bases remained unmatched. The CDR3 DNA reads TGTGCCAGCAGCTTAGATCTATTAACAGGGGATCGCACTGAAGCTTTCTTT. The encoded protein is CASSLDLLTGDRTEAFF.